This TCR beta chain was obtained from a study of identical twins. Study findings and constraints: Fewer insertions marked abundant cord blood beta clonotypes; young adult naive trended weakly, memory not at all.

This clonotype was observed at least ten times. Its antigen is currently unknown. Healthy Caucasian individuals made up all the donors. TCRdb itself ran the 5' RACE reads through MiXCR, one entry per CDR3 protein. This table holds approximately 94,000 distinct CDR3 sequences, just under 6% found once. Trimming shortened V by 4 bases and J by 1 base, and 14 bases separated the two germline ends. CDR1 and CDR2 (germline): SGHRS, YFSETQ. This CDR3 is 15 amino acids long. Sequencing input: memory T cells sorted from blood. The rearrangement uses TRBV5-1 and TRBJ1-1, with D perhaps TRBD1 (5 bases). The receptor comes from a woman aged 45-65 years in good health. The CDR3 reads CASSPSTGPNTEAFF. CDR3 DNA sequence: TGCGCCAGCAGCCCGTCAACAGGACCGAACACTGAAGCTTTCTTT.